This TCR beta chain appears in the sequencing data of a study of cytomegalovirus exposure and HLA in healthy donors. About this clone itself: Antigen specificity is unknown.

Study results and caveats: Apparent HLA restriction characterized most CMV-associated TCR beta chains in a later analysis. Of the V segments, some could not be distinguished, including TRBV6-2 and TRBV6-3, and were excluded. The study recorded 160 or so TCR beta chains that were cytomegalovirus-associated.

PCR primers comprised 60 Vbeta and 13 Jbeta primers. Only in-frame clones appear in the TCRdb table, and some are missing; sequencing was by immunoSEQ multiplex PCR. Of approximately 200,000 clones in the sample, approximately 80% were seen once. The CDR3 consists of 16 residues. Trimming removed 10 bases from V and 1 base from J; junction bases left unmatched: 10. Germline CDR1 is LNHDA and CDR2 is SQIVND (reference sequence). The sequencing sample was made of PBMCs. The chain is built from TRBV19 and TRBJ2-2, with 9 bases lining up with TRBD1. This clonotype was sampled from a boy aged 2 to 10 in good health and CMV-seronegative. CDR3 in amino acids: CATKHRDRENTGELFF. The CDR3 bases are TGTGCCACCAAACACCGGGACAGGGAGAACACCGGGGAGCTGTTTTTT.